A single sample gave rise to the 9 T cell receptor beta chains below, sequenced in a study of T cell clusters in autoimmune cytopenias. TRB was amplified by touch-down multiplex PCR, primer pools A and B combined. TCRdb re-called the multiplex PCR reads, yielding one record per CDR3 amino acid sequence without DNA. The sample's table shows roughly 15,000 distinct CDR3 sequences. Some 38,000 genome equivalents of blood DNA were amplified for TRB. The data also belong to a second study, concerning T cell repertoires in aging, cancer and after chemotherapy.

What was sequenced was peripheral blood. The receptors originated from a human donor in good health.

V and J are TRBV5-6 and TRBJ2-1; without DNA, the TCRdb call of TRBD1 cannot be checked. CDR3 length: 16 residues. Germline V lookup: CDR1 SGHDT, CDR2 YYEEEE. The CDR3 region is CASSSAGQGTYNEQFF.

CDR3 amino acids: CASSYGVLKGSPDTQYF. The V call is TRBV6-6, the J call TRBJ2-3; TCRdb picks TRBD2, but there is no DNA to check that call. Looked up from germline, CDR1 is MNHNY and CDR2 is SVGAGI (reference sequence). The CDR3 is 17 residues long.

The CDR3 region is CASSASGAFNEQFF. The chain combines TRBV5-5 with TRBJ2-1; TCRdb names TRBD1, which stays unverified in the absence of DNA. CDR3 length: 14 residues. Germline V gives CDR1 SGHKS, CDR2 YYEKEE (reference sequence).

Frequency places this clonotype as medium-sized. The chain carries TRBV11-3 and TRBJ2-1; TCRdb's assignment of TRBD2 cannot be checked, as there is no DNA. Looked up from germline, CDR1 is SGHNT and CDR2 is YENEEA. This CDR3 spans 17 amino acids. The CDR3 sequence is CASSFRAGGYYYNEQFF.

The chain couples TRBV11-3 to TRBJ1-4; TCRdb's D call, TRBD1, is unchecked because there is no DNA. The CDR3 covers 16 residues. The germline V gene has CDR1 SGHNT and CDR2 YENEEA. CDR3 protein: CASSAGRGRMGEKLFF. Full variable domain (outside the CDR3, taken from reference TRBV11-3 and TRBJ1-4): EAGVVQSPRYKIIEKKQPVAFWCNPISGHNTLYWYLQNLGQGPELLIRYENEEAVDDSQLPKDRFSAERLKGVDSTLKIQPAELGDSAVYLCASSAGRGRMGEKLFFGSGTQLSVL.

Measured by frequency, this clonotype is medium-sized (0.01 to 0.1%). The V gene is TRBV29-1, the J gene TRBJ2-1. This CDR3 has 15 residues. The germline V gene has CDR1 SQVTM and CDR2 ANQGSEA. The CDR3 sequence is CSVEGTVSSYNEQFF.

The genes are TRBV11-3 and TRBJ1-3. This CDR3 has 13 amino acids. Germline loops: CDR1 SGHNT, CDR2 YENEEA. CDR3 sequence reads: CASSSGSGNTIYF.

This chain connects TRBV5-5 to TRBJ2-7; TCRdb gives TRBD2 as the D gene, but with no DNA this cannot be confirmed. The germline CDR1 and CDR2 sequences are SGHKS and YYEKEE (reference sequence). This CDR3 is 15 amino acids long. The CDR3 reads CASSLGTSGTYEQYF.

This chain joins TRBV20-1 and TRBJ2-5; checking the TCRdb D call of TRBD2 is not possible without DNA. Per germline, CDR1 DFQATT and CDR2 SNEGSKA (reference sequence). The CDR3 sequence is 14 residues long. The CDR3 loop is CSASPISGLKTQYF.